This record covers a single TCR beta chain. Its antigen remains unidentified. The protocol was immunoSEQ multiplex PCR, while the TCRdb copy is restricted to in-frame clones and leaves out a portion. The sample carries some 91,000 clones, approximately 90% recorded once. Germline V lookup: CDR1 LNHDA, CDR2 SQIVND (reference sequence). The CDR3 is 18 residues long. The V segment lost 4 bases and the J segment 0 bases; nucleotides outside the gene matches: 9. The source of the sample is a study of identifying expanded T cells in peripheral blood. Study observations and caveats: Technical replicates showed about 1.1 changed clones; approximately two weeks about 16; four weeks 19. Clone count variance between roughly 2-week samples rose with total template count.

The J gene is TRBJ2-1, the V gene TRBV19; 10 bases match TRBD2. Sequencing used blood. This TCR was sampled from a person between 18 and 75 years old in good health. This CDR3 reads CASSTQLAGFSSYNEQFF. The CDR3 DNA sequence: TGTGCCAGTAGTACCCAACTAGCGGGGTTTAGCTCCTACAATGAGCAGTTCTTC.